The entry below describes one T cell receptor (beta chain). It lacks a known antigen. The input lacks base qualities; no much larger clone sits a single base away. The data belong to a study of shared clonotypes between healthy human individuals (TCRdb year 2020). Some background on the complete study: The cohort comprised a couple of women and three men aged 18 to 49 years. Per donor, three plates each were used for CD4 naive and CD4 memory, two for CD8 naive, and one for CD8 memory. The study deeply sequenced blood TCR repertoires of 5 or 6 healthy adults to estimate repertoire size and the extent of clonotype sharing between individuals. Different laboratories and diverse techniques were used to prepare libraries and sequence TCR repertoires, to increase sequencing depth and limit assay-specific biases. Each donor's leukapheresis produced roughly between roughly 0.85 and 9.5 billion PBMCs. General study outcomes and caveats: Pairwise subsampling indicated that sequencing depth was expected to affect the degree of clonotype sharing among donors. The small number of donors limited the genetic and exposure-history diversity represented. Sharing across a few donors was observed for about 5% of naive CD4, less than 4% of naive CD8, about 2.5% of memory CD4, and about 0.39% of memory CD8 clonotypes. Naive subsets generally had larger estimated clonotype richness than memory subsets did. Sampling was limited to blood, and TCR repertoires in tissue likely differ from TCR repertoires in blood. Even with the large sequencing depth, rarefaction of the sorted-subset datasets indicated that sequencing was incomplete. Compared with non-shared clonotypes, the clonotypes found in all four sorted-subset donors had higher generation probabilities.

Using the deep immunoSEQ assay, TCR CDR3 regions were amplified from genomic DNA by multiplex PCR. For each cell subset, the extracted genomic DNA was distributed evenly across all wells of several immunoSEQ 96-well plates, and each plate served as one replicate. For sorted subsets, about 200 ng genomic DNA, equal to about 30,000 T cell genomes, was loaded into each replicate PCR. Purified libraries were quantified with a Qubit 3.0 fluorometer, sized on a Bioanalyzer 2100, and re-quantified with the KAPA Library Quantification kit. Every immunoSEQ 96-well plate was sequenced on a separate single-read 150-cycle Illumina NextSeq 550 flow cell. The original pipeline was this. The immunoSEQ output contained only junctional sequences without quality scores, so filtering could not match that applied to full-length reads. Sequences were annotated with PyIR, a Python wrapper for IgBLAST v1.9, using IMGT germline references to assign V/J genes and CDR3. Reads were filtered out if the reads had weak V/J assignments (E-value above 1e-6), no CDR3, stop codons, out-of-frame junctions, or ambiguous translated residues. V3J clonotypes were defined as sequences sharing an identical inferred V gene, J gene, and CDR3 amino acid sequence. To compute the percentage overlap between repertoires, the number of shared unique clonotypes was divided by the size of the smaller repertoire. Three approaches were used to assess repertoire richness: RTK rarefaction, the Chao1 estimator, and Recon v2.1 estimates of unobserved clonotypes. Generation probabilities for all TCRbeta clonotypes obtained by the gDNA method from a handful of donors were computed using OLGA. The immuneACCESS repertoire file appears here via TCRdb, limited to in-frame rearrangements. These files lack a portion of the clones; in checked studies, under half of the deficit traces to unresolved V genes, and the cause of the others is not known. Clonal size and the V and J genes are those of that table, whereas D and trimming came from the DNA. The sample table holds approximately 2.5 million clones, of which about 92% were seen once. The ten top clones hold roughly 0.13% of the sample.

Donors were healthy HIV-negative adults with no recently reported acute infections or vaccinations. Every donor was a Caucasian adult residing in Nashville, Tennessee, USA. CD4+ T cells were enriched by magnetic negative selection; naive cells were then positively selected on CD45RA, and the negative fraction formed the memory subset. Blood was collected by leukapheresis, and PBMCs were isolated by Ficoll-Histopaque density gradient centrifugation and then cryopreserved in liquid nitrogen vapor phase. Analytical flow cytometry was used to check the purity and quantity of each magnetically sorted T cell population. From each sorted fraction, genomic DNA was isolated and quantified by UV absorbance on a Nanodrop 2000c. The germline V gene (reference sequence) supplies CDR1 LNHDA and CDR2 SQIVND. V trim: 7 bases; J trim: 4 bases; unmatched bases: 8. The CDR3, from cysteine to phenylalanine, totals 15 residues. Just CDR3 DNA is preserved here, 45 bases in frame from base 1.

What was sequenced was naive CD4+ T cells sorted from blood. In light of the paper, this sample's cell subset or site label describes: CD45RA+ positively selected. The chain was built from TRBV19 and TRBJ1-2, and TRBD1 matches 11 of the central bases. The source is a man younger than 35 in good health. The nucleotides are TGTGCCAGTACCGGACAGGGGGCAGGGGTCTATGGCTACACCTTC. Its coded protein is CASTGQGAGVYGYTF.